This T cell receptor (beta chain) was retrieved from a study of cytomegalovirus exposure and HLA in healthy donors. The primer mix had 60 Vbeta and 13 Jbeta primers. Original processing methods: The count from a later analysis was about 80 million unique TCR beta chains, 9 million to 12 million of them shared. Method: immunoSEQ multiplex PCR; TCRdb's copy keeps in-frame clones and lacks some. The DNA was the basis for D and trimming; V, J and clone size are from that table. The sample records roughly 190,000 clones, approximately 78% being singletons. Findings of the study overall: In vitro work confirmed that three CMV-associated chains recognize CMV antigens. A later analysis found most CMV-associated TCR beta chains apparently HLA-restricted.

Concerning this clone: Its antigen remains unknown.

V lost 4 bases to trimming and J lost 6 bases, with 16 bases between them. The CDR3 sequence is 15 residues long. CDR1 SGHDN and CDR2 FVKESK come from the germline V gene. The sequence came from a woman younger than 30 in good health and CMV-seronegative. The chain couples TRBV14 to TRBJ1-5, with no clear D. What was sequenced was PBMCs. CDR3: CASSPRSSVGQPQHF. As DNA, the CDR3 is TGTGCCAGCAGCCCCCGCAGCAGCGTTGGTCAGCCCCAGCATTTT.